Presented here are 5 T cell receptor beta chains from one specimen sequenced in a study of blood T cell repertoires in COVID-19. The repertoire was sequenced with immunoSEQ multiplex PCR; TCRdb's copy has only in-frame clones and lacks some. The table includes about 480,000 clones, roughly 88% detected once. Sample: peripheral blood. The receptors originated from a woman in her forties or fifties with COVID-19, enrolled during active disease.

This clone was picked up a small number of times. CDR3 sequence reads: CASSQVSGGMNEQFF. In DNA, the CDR3 is TGTGCCAGCAGCCAAGTATCGGGGGGTATGAATGAGCAGTTCTTC. V and J are TRBV4-2 and TRBJ2-1, with 7 bases fitting TRBD2. CDR3 length: 15 amino acids. Germline V gives CDR1 LGHNA, CDR2 YNFKEQ. The junction had 7 bases not matched to a gene; V was cut back by 1 base and J by 7 bases.

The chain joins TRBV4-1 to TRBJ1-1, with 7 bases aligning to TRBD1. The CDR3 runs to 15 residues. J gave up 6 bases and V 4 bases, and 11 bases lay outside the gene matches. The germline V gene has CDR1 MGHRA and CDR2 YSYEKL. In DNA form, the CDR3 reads TGCGCCAGCAGCCGTAAAAGACAGGGAGACCCTGAAGCTTTCTTT. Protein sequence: CASSRKRQGDPEAFF.

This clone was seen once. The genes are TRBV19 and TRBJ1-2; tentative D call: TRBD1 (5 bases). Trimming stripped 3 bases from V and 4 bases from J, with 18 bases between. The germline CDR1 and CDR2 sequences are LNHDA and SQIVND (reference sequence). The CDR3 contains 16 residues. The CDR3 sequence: CASSIGGTPEGYGYTF. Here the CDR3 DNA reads TGTGCCAGTAGTATTGGTGGGACTCCCGAGGGCTATGGCTACACCTTC.

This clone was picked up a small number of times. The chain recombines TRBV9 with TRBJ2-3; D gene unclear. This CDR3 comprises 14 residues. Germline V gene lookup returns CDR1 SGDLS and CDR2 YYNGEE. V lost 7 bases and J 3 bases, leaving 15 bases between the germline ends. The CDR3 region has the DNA TGTGCCAGCTCACATATAGCTTTGACAGATACGCAGTATTTT. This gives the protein CASSHIALTDTQYF.

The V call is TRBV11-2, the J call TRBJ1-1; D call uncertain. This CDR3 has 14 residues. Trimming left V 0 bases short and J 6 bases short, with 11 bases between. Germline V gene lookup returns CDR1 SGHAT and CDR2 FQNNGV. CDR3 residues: CASSLDRYNPEAFF. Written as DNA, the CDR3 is TGTGCCAGCAGCTTAGACAGGTATAACCCTGAAGCTTTCTTT.